This paragraph covers one TCR beta chain sequence. Its antigen is currently unknown. The CDR3 runs 15 residues. Germline CDR1 reads SGHDN; CDR2 reads FVKESK. Trimming cost V 1 base and J 8 bases; bases outside gene matches: 10. Original processing methods: Because ImmunoSEQ provided only junction sequences with no quality scores, the filtering differed. TCRdb's table, derived via immunoSEQ multiplex PCR, lists solely in-frame clones and lacks some. V, J and clone size are taken as reported in that table, and D and trimming were inferred from the DNA itself. The table has just over 95,000 clones, 67% seen once. This entry is derived from a study of shared clonotypes between healthy human individuals. General study points: Clonotype sharing across donors was expected to vary with sequencing depth.

Source material: memory CD8+ T cells sorted from blood. This sample's subset: CD45RO+ cells pooled with CCR7-negative TemRA cells. The rearrangement joins TRBV14 to TRBJ1-2, with 7 bases identical to TRBD1. The TCR sequence derives from a man between 25 and 39 years old in good health. The CDR3 sequence is CASSQGLTGPRGYTF. Here the CDR3 DNA reads TGTGCCAGCAGCCAAGGTTTGACAGGGCCGCGCGGCTACACCTTC.